This T cell receptor (beta chain) was profiled in a study of T cells after yellow fever vaccination. Each CDR3 protein is one row after TCRdb ran MiXCR on the 5' RACE reads. The profile shows 450,000 to 550,000 distinct CDR3 sequences, 21% of them singletons. V lost 4 bases to trimming and J lost 2 bases; unmatched junction nucleotides: 7. This CDR3 contains 15 residues. Germline V gene data show CDR1 as SGHNT and CDR2 as YYREEE (reference sequence). Regarding this clonotype: Its antigen is not identified.

Study-level points and caveats: Among primary-vaccination clones, most reappeared after the booster, at roughly 96% for CD4 and 85% to 90% for CD8.

The sample here was PBMCs, taken 21 days after the first yellow fever vaccination. This clonotype was obtained from a man aged 18 to 29 who received the YFV17D yellow fever vaccine. The chain combines TRBV5-4 with TRBJ2-5; the match to TRBD2 covers 8 bases. CDR3 residues: CASSGGGTRQETQYF. For the CDR3, the DNA is TGTGCCAGCAGCGGGGGGGGGACTAGACAAGAGACCCAGTACTTC.